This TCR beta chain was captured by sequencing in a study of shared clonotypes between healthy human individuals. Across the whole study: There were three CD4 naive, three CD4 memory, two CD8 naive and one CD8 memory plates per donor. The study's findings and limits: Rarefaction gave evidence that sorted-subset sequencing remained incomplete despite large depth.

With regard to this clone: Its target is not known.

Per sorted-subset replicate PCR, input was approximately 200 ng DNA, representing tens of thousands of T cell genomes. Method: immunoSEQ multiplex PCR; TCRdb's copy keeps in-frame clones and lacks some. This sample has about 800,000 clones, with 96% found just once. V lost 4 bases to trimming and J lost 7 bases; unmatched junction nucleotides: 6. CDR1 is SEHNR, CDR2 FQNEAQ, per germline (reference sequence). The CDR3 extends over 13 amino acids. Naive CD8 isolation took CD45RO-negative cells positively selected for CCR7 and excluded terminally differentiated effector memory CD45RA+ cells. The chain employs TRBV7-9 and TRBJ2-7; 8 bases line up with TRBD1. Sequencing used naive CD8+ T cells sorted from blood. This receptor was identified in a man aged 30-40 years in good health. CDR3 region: CASSWAGGVEQYF. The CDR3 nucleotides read TGTGCCAGCAGCTGGGCAGGGGGCGTGGAGCAGTACTTC.